What follows are 13 T cell receptor beta chains derived from one specimen sequenced in a study of blood T cell repertoires in COVID-19. Sequenced by immunoSEQ multiplex PCR; TCRdb stores in-frame clones only, minus some. The repertoire holds more than 250,000 clones, with around 87% as singletons. Sample: peripheral blood. These receptor sequences come from a man aged 45-65 years with active or convalescent COVID-19.

This sequence joins TRBV25-1 and TRBJ2-1; D might be TRBD1 (6 bases). The CDR3 spans 16 residues. V was trimmed by 7 bases and J by 3 bases, leaving 19 bases between them. Germline V gene lookup returns CDR1 MGHDK and CDR2 SYGVNS. The CDR3 DNA sequence: TGTGCCAGCACTCCGCGTGGGGGCCCCCTCTACAATGAGCAGTTCTTC. It specifies CASTPRGGPLYNEQFF.

This chain connects TRBV5-4 to TRBJ2-7, with 13 nucleotides matching TRBD2. Germline V lookup: CDR1 SGHNT, CDR2 YYREEE (reference sequence). The CDR3 runs to 17 residues. The junction had 7 bases not matched to a gene; V was cut back by 0 bases and J by 4 bases. CDR3 DNA sequence: TGTGCCAGCAGCTTGGGCGCGGCGACTAGCGGGGGGTACGAGCAGTACTTC. Its protein product is CASSLGAATSGGYEQYF. Full variable domain (missing parts from reference TRBV5-4 and TRBJ2-7): ETGVTQSPTHLIKTRGQQVTLRCSSQSGHNTVSWYQQALGQGPQFIFQYYREEENGRGNFPPRFSGLQFPNYSSELNVNALELDDSALYLCASSLGAATSGGYEQYFGPGTRLTVT.

The rearrangement uses TRBV4-2 and TRBJ1-1, with D maybe TRBD1 (6 bases). CDR1 and CDR2 from the germline V gene are LGHNA and YNFKEQ. CDR3 length equals 15 residues. Trimming cost V 4 bases and J 2 bases, with 14 bases left between them. CDR3 coding DNA: TGTGCCAGCAGCCCTAGAACCGGGACAAACACTGAAGCTTTCTTT. This gives the protein CASSPRTGTNTEAFF.

The J gene is TRBJ2-5, the V gene TRBV18; 7 bases are shared with TRBD1. Germline V gives CDR1 KGHSH, CDR2 LQKENI. J lost 5 bases, V lost 3 bases, and 9 bases had no gene match. The CDR3 loop spans 15 amino acids. This chain's CDR3 is CASSPTGLKKETQYF. The CDR3 coding sequence is TGTGCCAGCTCACCGACAGGGCTAAAGAAGGAGACCCAGTACTTC.

The V gene is TRBV7-8, the J gene TRBJ1-1; no reliable D call. There are 13 residues in the CDR3. CDR1 SGHVS and CDR2 FQNEAQ come from the germline V gene. Deletions cut 1 base from V and 3 bases from J, with 6 bases between. CDR3 sequence reads: CASSLGRYTEAFF. CDR3 DNA: TGTGCCAGCAGCTTAGGCAGGTACACTGAAGCTTTCTTT.

This clone was seen only once. This chain links TRBV2 with TRBJ1-5; tentative D call: TRBD1 (6 bases). The CDR3 covers 15 residues. V shed 6 bases and J shed 2 bases, with 14 bases lying between them. The germline gives CDR1 SNHLY, CDR2 FYNNEI. CDR3 residues: CASSELQGGNQPQHF. As DNA, the CDR3 is TGTGCCAGCAGCGAGCTACAGGGCGGCAATCAGCCCCAGCATTTT.

V usage is TRBV20-1 and J usage is TRBJ2-7, with D possibly TRBD2 on 7 matching bases. With 3 bases removed from V and 5 bases from J, the gap between germline ends came to 11 bases. Per the germline V gene, CDR1 is DFQATT and CDR2 is SNEGSKA (reference sequence). The CDR3 loop spans 12 amino acids. In nucleotides, the CDR3 is TGCAGTGCTAGTTGGGGGGGCGACGAGCAGTACTTC. Translating it yields CSASWGGDEQYF.

About this clone: Other nucleotide sequences from this sample produce the same CDR3. This chain links TRBV5-1 with TRBJ1-2; 7 nucleotides align to TRBD1. V lost 0 bases to trimming and J lost 7 bases; unmatched junction nucleotides: 3. The CDR3 runs 13 residues. Looked up from germline, CDR1 is SGHRS and CDR2 is YFSETQ. Written as DNA, the CDR3 is TGCGCCAGCAGCTTGGGGGCAGGGGGTGGCTACACCTTC. Translated: CASSLGAGGGYTF.

This clone was seen a few times. The chain links TRBV19 to TRBJ2-6; D is uncertain. From germline, CDR1 is LNHDA and CDR2 SQIVND (reference sequence). The CDR3 is made up of 16 amino acids. The V and J ends lost 0 bases and 0 bases respectively, with 6 bases between them. The CDR3 sequence: CASSIDEISGANVLTF. As DNA, the CDR3 is TGTGCCAGTAGTATAGATGAGATCTCTGGGGCCAACGTCCTGACTTTC.

The chain joins TRBV5-1 to TRBJ2-3, with 11 bases that match TRBD1. With 4 bases clipped from V and 4 bases from J, the junction kept 2 bases outside the gene matches. The CDR3 is made up of 14 amino acids. Germline CDR1 is SGHRS and CDR2 is YFSETQ. The CDR3 region has the DNA TGCGCCAGCAGCGGGACAGGGGGGGCAGATACGCAGTATTTT. Translation: CASSGTGGADTQYF.

This chain links TRBV5-1 with TRBJ2-2; weak D call: TRBD1 (6 bases). Germline values: CDR1 SGHRS, CDR2 YFSETQ. The CDR3 loop spans 15 amino acids. V dropped 4 bases and J dropped 0 bases, with 10 bases sitting between them. The CDR3: CASSVQGSNTGELFF. The CDR3 coding sequence is TGCGCCAGCAGCGTACAGGGTTCGAACACCGGGGAGCTGTTTTTT. The whole variable domain, remainder taken from reference TRBV5-1 and TRBJ2-2, is KAGVTQTPRYLIKTRGQQVTLSCSPISGHRSVSWYQQTPGQGLQFLFEYFSETQRNKGNFPGRFSGRQFSNSRSEMNVSTLELGDSALYLCASSVQGSNTGELFFGEGSRLTVL.

For the CDR3, the DNA is TGTGCCAGCAGCTTGACTATCGGGACAGGGTCTGGCTACACCTTC. This translates into CASSLTIGTGSGYTF. V is TRBV27 and J is TRBJ1-2; 9 nucleotides line up with TRBD1. The CDR3 runs to 15 residues. V shed 6 bases and J 7 bases; nucleotides not matched to a gene: 12. CDR1 is MNHEY, CDR2 SMNVEV, per germline (reference sequence).

The table lists this clone with a count of one. V gene TRBV18 combines with J gene TRBJ2-1; no clear D gene. Germline lookup yields CDR1 KGHSH and CDR2 LQKENI. There are 11 residues in the CDR3. The germline V and J ends were trimmed by 4 bases and 6 bases, with 4 bases remaining between them. CDR3 sequence reads: CASSQPNEQFF. Written as DNA, the CDR3 is TGTGCCAGCTCACAGCCCAATGAGCAGTTCTTC.